This T cell receptor (beta chain) was sequenced in a study of T cell changes during pregnancy in multiple sclerosis. V shed 5 bases and J shed 10 bases, with 15 bases lying between them. CDR1 and CDR2 (germline): MNHNY, SVGAGI (reference sequence). This CDR3 region has 14 residues. The data were produced by immunoSEQ multiplex PCR, yet TCRdb's version contains in-frame clones alone and is incomplete. The top ten clones hold 8% of a sample with tens of thousands of clones, around 86% of them seen once. The chain couples TRBV6-6 to TRBJ1-6, with D tentatively TRBD1 (5 bases). The material sequenced was CD8+ T cells from peripheral blood mononuclear cells, taken in the first trimester of pregnancy. This TCR derives from a female donor in good health, enrolled as a control in a pregnancy study. The CDR3 nucleotides are TGTGCCAGCAGTCCCCCGGGGGTGGCCTCACCCCTCCACTTT. Its translation is CASSPPGVASPLHF.